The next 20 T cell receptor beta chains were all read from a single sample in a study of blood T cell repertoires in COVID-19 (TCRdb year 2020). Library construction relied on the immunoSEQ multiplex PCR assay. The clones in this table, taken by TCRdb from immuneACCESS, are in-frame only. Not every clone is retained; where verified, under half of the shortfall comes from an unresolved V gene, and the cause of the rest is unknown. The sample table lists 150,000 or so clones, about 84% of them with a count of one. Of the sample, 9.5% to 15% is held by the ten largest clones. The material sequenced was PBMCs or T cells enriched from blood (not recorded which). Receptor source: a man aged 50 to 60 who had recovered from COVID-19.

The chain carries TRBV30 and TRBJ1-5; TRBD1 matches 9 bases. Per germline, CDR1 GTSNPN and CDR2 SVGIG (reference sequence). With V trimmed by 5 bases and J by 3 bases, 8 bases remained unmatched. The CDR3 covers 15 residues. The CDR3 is CAWPDRGRNNQPQHF. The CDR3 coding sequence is TGTGCCTGGCCCGACAGGGGGAGGAACAATCAGCCCCAGCATTTT.

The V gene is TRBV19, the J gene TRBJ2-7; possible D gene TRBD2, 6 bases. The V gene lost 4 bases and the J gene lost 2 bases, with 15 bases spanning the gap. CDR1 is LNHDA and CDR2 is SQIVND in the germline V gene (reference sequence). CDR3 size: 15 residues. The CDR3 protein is CASSRGGQATYEQYF. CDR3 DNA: TGTGCCAGTAGTAGAGGAGGGCAGGCAACCTACGAGCAGTACTTC.

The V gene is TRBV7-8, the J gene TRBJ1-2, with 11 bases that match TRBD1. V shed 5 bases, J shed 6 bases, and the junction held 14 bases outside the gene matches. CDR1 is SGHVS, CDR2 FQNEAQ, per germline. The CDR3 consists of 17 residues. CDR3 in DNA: TGTGCCAGCAGCCGAACCGGGACAGGGGGTAGGGGTGATGGCTACACCTTC. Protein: CASSRTGTGGRGDGYTF.

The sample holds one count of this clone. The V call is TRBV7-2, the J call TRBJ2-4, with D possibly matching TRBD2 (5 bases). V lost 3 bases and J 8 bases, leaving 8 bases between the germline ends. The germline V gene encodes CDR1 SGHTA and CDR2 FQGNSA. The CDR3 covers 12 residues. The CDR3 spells CASSLMGDIQYF. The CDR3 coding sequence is TGTGCCAGCAGCTTGATGGGAGACATTCAGTACTTC.

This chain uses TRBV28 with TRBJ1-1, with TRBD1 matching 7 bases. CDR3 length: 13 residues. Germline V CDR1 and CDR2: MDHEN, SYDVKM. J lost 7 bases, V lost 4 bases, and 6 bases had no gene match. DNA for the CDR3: TGTGCCAGCAGTTGGCAGGGGGATGTTGAAGCTTTCTTT. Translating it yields CASSWQGDVEAFF.

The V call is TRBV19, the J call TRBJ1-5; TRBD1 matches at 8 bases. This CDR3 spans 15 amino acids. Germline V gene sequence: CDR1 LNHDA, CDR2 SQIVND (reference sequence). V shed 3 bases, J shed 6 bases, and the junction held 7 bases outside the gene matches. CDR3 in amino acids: CASSIPTGGTQPQHF. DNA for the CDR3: TGTGCCAGTAGTATTCCTACAGGGGGAACTCAGCCCCAGCATTTT.

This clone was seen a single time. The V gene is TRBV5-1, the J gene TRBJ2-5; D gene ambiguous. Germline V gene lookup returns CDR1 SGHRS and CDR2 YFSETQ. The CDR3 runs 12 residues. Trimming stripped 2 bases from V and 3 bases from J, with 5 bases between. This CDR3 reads CASSFSEETQYF. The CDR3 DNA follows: TGCGCCAGCAGCTTTTCCGAAGAGACCCAGTACTTC.

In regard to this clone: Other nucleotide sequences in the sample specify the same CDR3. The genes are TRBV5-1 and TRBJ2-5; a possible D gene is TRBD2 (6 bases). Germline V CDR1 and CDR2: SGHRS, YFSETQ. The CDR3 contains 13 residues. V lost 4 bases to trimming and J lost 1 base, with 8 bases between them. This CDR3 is CASSRGLQETQYF. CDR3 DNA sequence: TGCGCCAGCAGCAGGGGACTCCAAGAGACCCAGTACTTC.

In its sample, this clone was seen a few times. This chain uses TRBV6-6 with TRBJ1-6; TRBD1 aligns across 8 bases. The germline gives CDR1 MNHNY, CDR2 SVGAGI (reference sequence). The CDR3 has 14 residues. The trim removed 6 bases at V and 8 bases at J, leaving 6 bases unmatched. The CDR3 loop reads CASRDRGLDSPLHF. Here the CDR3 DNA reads TGTGCCAGCAGAGACAGGGGACTGGATTCACCCCTCCACTTT.

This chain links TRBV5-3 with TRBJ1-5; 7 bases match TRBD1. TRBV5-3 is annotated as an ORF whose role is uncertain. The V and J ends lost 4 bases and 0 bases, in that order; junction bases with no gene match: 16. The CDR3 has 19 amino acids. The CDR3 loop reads CARSPLWDSVDYSNQPQHF. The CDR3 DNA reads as TGTGCCAGAAGCCCCCTCTGGGACAGCGTAGATTATAGCAATCAGCCCCAGCATTTT.

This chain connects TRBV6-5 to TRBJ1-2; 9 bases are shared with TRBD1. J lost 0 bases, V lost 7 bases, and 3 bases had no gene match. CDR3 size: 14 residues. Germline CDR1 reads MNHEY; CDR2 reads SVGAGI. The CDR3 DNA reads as TGTGCCAGCACGGGACAGGGTTCTAACTATGGCTACACCTTC. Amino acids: CASTGQGSNYGYTF.

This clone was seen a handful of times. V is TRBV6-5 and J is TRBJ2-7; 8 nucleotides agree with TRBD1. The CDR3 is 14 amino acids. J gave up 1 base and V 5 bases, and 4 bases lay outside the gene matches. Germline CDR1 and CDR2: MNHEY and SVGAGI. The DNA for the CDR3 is TGTGCCAGCAGTCCGGACAGGGTTTCCTACGAGCAGTACTTC. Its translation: CASSPDRVSYEQYF.

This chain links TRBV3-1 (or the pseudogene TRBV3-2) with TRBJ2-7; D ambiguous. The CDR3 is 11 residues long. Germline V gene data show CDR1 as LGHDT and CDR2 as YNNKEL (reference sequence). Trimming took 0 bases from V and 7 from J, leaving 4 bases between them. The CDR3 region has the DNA TGTGCCAGCAGCCAAGATCTAGAGCAGTACTTC. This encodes CASSQDLEQYF.

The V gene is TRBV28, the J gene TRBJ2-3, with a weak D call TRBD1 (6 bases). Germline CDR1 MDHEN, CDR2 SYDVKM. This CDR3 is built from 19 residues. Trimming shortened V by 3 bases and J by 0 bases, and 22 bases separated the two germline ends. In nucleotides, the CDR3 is TGTGCCAGCAGTTTCACGGAACAGGGTCGGGGTCTTAGCACAGATACGCAGTATTTT. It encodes CASSFTEQGRGLSTDTQYF.

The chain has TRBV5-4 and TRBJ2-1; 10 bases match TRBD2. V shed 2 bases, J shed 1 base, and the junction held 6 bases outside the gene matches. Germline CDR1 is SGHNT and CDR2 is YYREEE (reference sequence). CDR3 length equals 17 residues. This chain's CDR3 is CASSFRLTSGSYNEQFF. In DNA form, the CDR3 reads TGTGCCAGCAGCTTTCGACTGACTAGCGGGTCCTACAATGAGCAGTTCTTC.

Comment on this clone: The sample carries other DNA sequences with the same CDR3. The DNA of the CDR3 is TGTGCCAGTAGTATCGCGGCAGATACGCAGTATTTT. This codes for CASSIAADTQYF. The chain joins TRBV19 to TRBJ2-3; no reliable D call. The CDR3 has 12 amino acids. Germline V lookup: CDR1 LNHDA, CDR2 SQIVND (reference sequence). Trimming pared 3 bases from V and 4 bases from J, leaving 5 bases between. The whole variable domain, filled in from reference TRBV19 and TRBJ2-3, reads DGGITQSPKYLFRKEGQNVTLSCEQNLNHDAMYWYRQDPGQGLRLIYYSQIVNDFQKGDIAEGYSVSREKKESFPLTVTSAQKNPTAFYLCASSIAADTQYFGPGTRLTVL.

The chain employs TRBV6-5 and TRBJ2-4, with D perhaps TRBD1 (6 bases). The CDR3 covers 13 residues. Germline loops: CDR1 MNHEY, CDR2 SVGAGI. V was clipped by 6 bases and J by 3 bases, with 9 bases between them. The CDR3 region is CASRPTGKNIQYF. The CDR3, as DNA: TGTGCCAGCAGGCCGACAGGCAAAAACATTCAGTACTTC.

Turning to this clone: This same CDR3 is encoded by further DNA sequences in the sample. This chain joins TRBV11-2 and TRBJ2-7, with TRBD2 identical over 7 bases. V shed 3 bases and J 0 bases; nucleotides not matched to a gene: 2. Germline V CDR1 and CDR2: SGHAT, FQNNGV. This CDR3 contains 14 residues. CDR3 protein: CASSLGGSSYEQYF. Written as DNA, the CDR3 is TGTGCCAGCAGCTTGGGGGGGAGCTCCTACGAGCAGTACTTC.

DNA of the CDR3: TGTGCCAGCAGCTGGACAGGGGGCGAAGATACGCAGTATTTT. This gives the protein CASSWTGGEDTQYF. The rearrangement links TRBV2 to TRBJ2-3; 11 positions agree with TRBD1. V lost 6 bases, J lost 5 bases, and 4 bases stayed unmatched. Germline loops: CDR1 SNHLY, CDR2 FYNNEI. The CDR3 covers 14 residues.

In DNA form, the CDR3 reads TGTGCCAGCAGTGAAGCGCCCGGGACAGGGTATGGCTACACCTTC. The encoded protein is CASSEAPGTGYGYTF. V gene TRBV6-1 combines with J gene TRBJ1-2; 9 bases map to TRBD1. The junction had 4 bases not matched to a gene; V was cut back by 0 bases and J by 5 bases. Germline V CDR1 and CDR2: MNHNS, SASEGT. CDR3 size: 15 residues.